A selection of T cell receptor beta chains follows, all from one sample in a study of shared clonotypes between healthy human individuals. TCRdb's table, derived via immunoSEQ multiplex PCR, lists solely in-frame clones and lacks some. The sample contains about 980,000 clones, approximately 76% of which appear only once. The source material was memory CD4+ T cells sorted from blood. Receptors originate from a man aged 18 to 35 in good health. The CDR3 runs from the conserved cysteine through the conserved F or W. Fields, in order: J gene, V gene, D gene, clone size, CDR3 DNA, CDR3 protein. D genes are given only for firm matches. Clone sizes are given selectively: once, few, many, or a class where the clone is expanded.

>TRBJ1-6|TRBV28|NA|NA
TGTGCCAGCACCTCAGGGCCTCTAAATTCACCCCTCCACTTT
CASTSGPLNSPLHF
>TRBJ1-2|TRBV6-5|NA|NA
TGTGCCAGCAGTACTACAGGGCTATCGGGCTATGGCTACACCTTC
CASSTTGLSGYGYTF
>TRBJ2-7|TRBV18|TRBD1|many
TGTGCCAGCTCACCCGGACAGGGTCAGGACGAGCAGTACTTC
CASSPGQGQDEQYF
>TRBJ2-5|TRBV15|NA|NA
TGTGCCACCAGCAGAGCCCCCGGCAGCCAAGAGACCCAGTACTTC
CATSRAPGSQETQYF
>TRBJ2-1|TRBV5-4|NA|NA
TGTGCCAGCAGCCGACCAGGGGAAACCTACAATGAGCAGTTCTTC
CASSRPGETYNEQFF
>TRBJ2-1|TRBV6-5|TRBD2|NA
TGTGCCAGCACCAACAGCGGGGGAGCCCACAATGAGCAGTTCTTC
CASTNSGGAHNEQFF
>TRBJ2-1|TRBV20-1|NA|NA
TGCAGCGGAAAAAGGGATGAGCAGTTCTTC
CSGKRDEQFF
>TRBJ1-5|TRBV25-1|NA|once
TGTGCCAGCAGTGAATCAGGGGCCCATCAGCCCCAGCATTTT
CASSESGAHQPQHF
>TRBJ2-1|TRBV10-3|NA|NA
TGTGCCATCAGTGGGGCAGGGGAGGGCGGTGAGCAGTTCTTC
CAISGAGEGGEQFF
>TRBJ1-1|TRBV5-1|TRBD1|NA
TGCGCCAGCAGCTTGGCCGAGGGGGCGAACACTGAAGCTTTCTTT
CASSLAEGANTEAFF
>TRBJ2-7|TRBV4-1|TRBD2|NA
TGCGCCAGCAGCCAAGATTCTGGCGGGGGACGCCGAGGGGAGCAGTACTTC
CASSQDSGGGRRGEQYF
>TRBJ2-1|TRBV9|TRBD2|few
TGTGCCAGCAGCGCAGGGACTAGCGGATACAATGAGCAGTTCTTC
CASSAGTSGYNEQFF
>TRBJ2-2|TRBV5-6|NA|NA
TGTGCCAGCAGCTTGACTTTGGGGGTAACGAACACCGGGGAGCTGTTTTTT
CASSLTLGVTNTGELFF
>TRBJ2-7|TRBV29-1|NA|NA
TGCAGCGTTGTACTCGCAGGGACGACCGAGCAGTACTTC
CSVVLAGTTEQYF
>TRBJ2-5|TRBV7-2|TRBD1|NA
TGTGCCAGCAGTCAGACAGGGAACACCCAGTACTTC
CASSQTGNTQYF
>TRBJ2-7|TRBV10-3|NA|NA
TGTGCCATCAGTGAGTCAGGGGGACTGGGTTACGAGCAGTACTTC
CAISESGGLGYEQYF
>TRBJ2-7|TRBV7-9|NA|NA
TGTGCCAGCAGCCTCTCGGGGACGGAGACGAATGAGCAGTACTTC
CASSLSGTETNEQYF
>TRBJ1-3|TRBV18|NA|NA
TGTGCCAGCTCACCACCTACAGGGCCCTCTGGAAACACCATATATTTT
CASSPPTGPSGNTIYF
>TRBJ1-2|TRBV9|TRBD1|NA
TGTGCCAGCAGGGGACAGAACTATGGCTACACCTTC
CASRGQNYGYTF
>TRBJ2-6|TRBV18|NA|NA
TGTGCCAGCTCACGGAAGGGGGGTTCTGGGGCCAACGTCCTGACTTTC
CASSRKGGSGANVLTF
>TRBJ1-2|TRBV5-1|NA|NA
TGCGCCAGCAGCTGGGGTGGGGACGGCTACACCTTC
CASSWGGDGYTF
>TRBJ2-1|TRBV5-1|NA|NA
TGCGCCAGCAGCTTGGAGGGGCGGGACATCAATGAGCAGTTCTTC
CASSLEGRDINEQFF
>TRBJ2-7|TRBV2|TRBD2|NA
TGTGCCAGCAGTGAAACTAGCGGGAGTCGGGAGCAGTACTTC
CASSETSGSREQYF
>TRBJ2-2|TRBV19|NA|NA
TGTGCCAGTAGTATCCGAGGCGTGGGGGAGCTGTTTTTT
CASSIRGVGELFF
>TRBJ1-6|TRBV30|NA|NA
TGTGCCTGGAGGGATACTCAGGGAATTAATAATTCACCCCTCCACTTT
CAWRDTQGINNSPLHF
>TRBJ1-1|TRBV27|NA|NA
TGTGCCAGCAGCCCCCGTATGGGCACTGAAGCTTTCTTT
CASSPRMGTEAFF
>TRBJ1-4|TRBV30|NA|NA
TGTGCCTGGAGTGTCTGGGATCGGGGTGAAAAACTGTTTTTT
CAWSVWDRGEKLFF
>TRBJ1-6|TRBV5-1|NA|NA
TGCGCCAGCAGCCCGTATCCCTACAGTGATTCACCCCTCCACTTT
CASSPYPYSDSPLHF
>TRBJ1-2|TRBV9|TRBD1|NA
TGTGCCAGCAGCGTAGGTGGACAGGGGGCCAGGGGCTACACCTTC
CASSVGGQGARGYTF
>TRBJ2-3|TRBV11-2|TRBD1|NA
TGTGCCAGCAGTTCGGGACAGGGAGTGGATACGCAGTATTTT
CASSSGQGVDTQYF
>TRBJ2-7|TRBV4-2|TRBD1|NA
TGTGCCAGCAGCCTAGGACAGGGGTTATCCTACGAGCAGTACTTC
CASSLGQGLSYEQYF
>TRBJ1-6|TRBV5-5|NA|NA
TGTGCCAGCAGCTTGGGGGGATTTAATAATTCACCCCTCCACTTT
CASSLGGFNNSPLHF
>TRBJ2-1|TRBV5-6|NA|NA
TGTGCCAGCAGCTTGAACGGCCCCGCTGAGCAGTTCTTC
CASSLNGPAEQFF
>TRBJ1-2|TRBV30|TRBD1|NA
TGTGCCTGGGTGTGGGACAGCAACTATGGCTACACCTTC
CAWVWDSNYGYTF
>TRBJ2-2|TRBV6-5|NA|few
TGTGCCAGGATAACTTACACCGGGGAGCTGTTTTTT
CARITYTGELFF
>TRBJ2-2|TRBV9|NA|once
TGTGCCAGCAGCGTCGGTTCGCAGCGAAGGCCCGGGGAGCTGTTTTTT
CASSVGSQRRPGELFF
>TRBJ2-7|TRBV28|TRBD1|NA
TGTGCCAGCAGGAAAAGGACAGGGAGTTACGAGCAGTACTTC
CASRKRTGSYEQYF
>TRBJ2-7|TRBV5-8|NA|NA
TGTGCCAGCAGCTTTGACCTTCGGGAGCAGTACTTC
CASSFDLREQYF
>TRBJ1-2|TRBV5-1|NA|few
TGCGCCAGCAGCTCGATCTCCTCTAACTATGGCTACACCTTC
CASSSISSNYGYTF